Listed below are T cell receptor beta chains from one sample, sequenced in a study of CD8+ T cells in alopecia areata. Profiling relied on immunoSEQ multiplex PCR, and the TCRdb table lists in-frame clones only, not all of them. The sample consists of approximately 280,000 clones, nearly 60% of them appearing once. Material: CD4+ T cells sorted from blood, obtained at week 24, from a patient treated with tofacitinib. The receptors come from a human donor with alopecia areata. The CDR3 runs from the conserved cysteine through the conserved F or W. The D gene is left open where the match is weak. Size tells how often a clone was seen (once, few, many) or the class of an expanded clone, and some rows leave it out.

j_call: TRBJ1-5; v_call: TRBV7-9; clone_size: -; d_call: -; cdr3_nt: TGTGCCAGCAGCCAGTCGGACAGTCCTACTAGCTATCAGCCCCAGCATTTT; cdr3_aa: CASSQSDSPTSYQPQHF
j_call: TRBJ1-5; v_call: TRBV7-6; clone_size: -; d_call: -; cdr3_nt: TGTGCCAGCAGTCCCCTCCCCCCCCCTCAGCCCCAGCATTTT; cdr3_aa: CASSPLPPPQPQHF
j_call: TRBJ1-2; v_call: TRBV2; clone_size: -; d_call: -; cdr3_nt: TGTGCCAGCAGTGCAGAGGGAACCTATGGCTACACCTTC; cdr3_aa: CASSAEGTYGYTF
j_call: TRBJ2-6; v_call: TRBV7-9; clone_size: -; d_call: -; cdr3_nt: TGTGCCAGCAGCCCCTGGGGGGGGCAGGGGGCCAACGTCCTGACTTTC; cdr3_aa: CASSPWGGQGANVLTF
j_call: TRBJ2-6; v_call: TRBV5-4; clone_size: -; d_call: -; cdr3_nt: TGTGCCAGCAGCCCCAAACCGTTTGCTGGGGCCAACGTCCTGACTTTC; cdr3_aa: CASSPKPFAGANVLTF
j_call: TRBJ1-1; v_call: TRBV29-1; clone_size: few; d_call: -; cdr3_nt: TGCAGCGTTGACAGGGGGAACACTGAAGCTTTCTTT; cdr3_aa: CSVDRGNTEAFF
j_call: TRBJ1-4; v_call: TRBV10-3; clone_size: -; d_call: -; cdr3_nt: TGTGCCATCAGTGAACAGGGAGTAAATGAAAAACTGTTTTTT; cdr3_aa: CAISEQGVNEKLFF
j_call: TRBJ2-7; v_call: TRBV30; clone_size: -; d_call: -; cdr3_nt: TGTGCCTGGAGTGTAGAACTAATGGCCTACGAGCAGTACTTC; cdr3_aa: CAWSVELMAYEQYF
j_call: TRBJ2-1; v_call: TRBV30; clone_size: -; d_call: TRBD1; cdr3_nt: TGTGCCTGCCGCCGAATGGACAGGCCTTCCCACAATGAGCAGTTCTTC; cdr3_aa: CACRRMDRPSHNEQFF
j_call: TRBJ1-5; v_call: TRBV9; clone_size: -; d_call: -; cdr3_nt: TGTGCCAGCAGCTCACGCCCGGGTAGTCAGCCCCAGCATTTT; cdr3_aa: CASSSRPGSQPQHF
j_call: TRBJ2-7; v_call: TRBV7-2; clone_size: -; d_call: -; cdr3_nt: TGTGCCAGCAGCTTAGTTGCGGGTGGCTACGAGCAGTACTTC; cdr3_aa: CASSLVAGGYEQYF
j_call: TRBJ2-5; v_call: TRBV12-5; clone_size: -; d_call: -; cdr3_nt: TGTGCTAGTGGTAACGGATTTGCGGGCCGGGAGACCCAGTACTTC; cdr3_aa: CASGNGFAGRETQYF
j_call: TRBJ1-2; v_call: TRBV5-1; clone_size: -; d_call: TRBD1; cdr3_nt: TGCGCCAGCAGCTTGACAGGGGACCCTCATCGGGGCTACACCTTC; cdr3_aa: CASSLTGDPHRGYTF
j_call: TRBJ2-1; v_call: TRBV5-4; clone_size: -; d_call: -; cdr3_nt: TGTGCCAGCAGCCAGTCGGGGAATGAGCAGTTCTTC; cdr3_aa: CASSQSGNEQFF
j_call: TRBJ2-1; v_call: TRBV30; clone_size: few; d_call: -; cdr3_nt: TGTGCCTGGAGAGACCCAGGGGGACTAGGCAATGAGCAGTTCTTC; cdr3_aa: CAWRDPGGLGNEQFF
j_call: TRBJ1-5; v_call: TRBV6-6; clone_size: -; d_call: -; cdr3_nt: TGTGCCAGCAGCGACGGAGTTGTGGGCCCCCAGCATTTT; cdr3_aa: CASSDGVVGPQHF
j_call: TRBJ2-7; v_call: TRBV30; clone_size: -; d_call: -; cdr3_nt: TGTGCAGGGGGGGGACTGTACACCTACGAGCAGTACTTC; cdr3_aa: CAGGGLYTYEQYF
j_call: TRBJ1-1; v_call: TRBV30; clone_size: -; d_call: -; cdr3_nt: TGTGCCTGGAGTGTACTAGTCAACGGCCCGAACACTGAAGCTTTCTTT; cdr3_aa: CAWSVLVNGPNTEAFF
j_call: TRBJ2-3; v_call: TRBV29-1; clone_size: few; d_call: TRBD2; cdr3_nt: TGCAGCGCCGACGGGTGGCGGGGGGAAGGCACAGATACGCAGTATTTT; cdr3_aa: CSADGWRGEGTDTQYF
j_call: TRBJ2-2; v_call: TRBV5-1; clone_size: once; d_call: TRBD1; cdr3_nt: TGCGCCAGCAGCGGGGGACAGATCACCGGGGAGCTGTTTTTT; cdr3_aa: CASSGGQITGELFF
j_call: TRBJ2-5; v_call: TRBV5-1; clone_size: few; d_call: -; cdr3_nt: TGCGCCAGCAATGGCGTGGTAGGGGAGACCCAGTACTTC; cdr3_aa: CASNGVVGETQYF
j_call: TRBJ2-2; v_call: TRBV7-9; clone_size: -; d_call: -; cdr3_nt: TGTGCCAGCAGCACCGAGACATCTCGCACCGGGGAGCTGTTTTTT; cdr3_aa: CASSTETSRTGELFF
j_call: TRBJ1-1; v_call: TRBV29-1; clone_size: once; d_call: -; cdr3_nt: TGCAGCGTTGGAACAGGGTTGGACACTGAAGCTTTCTTT; cdr3_aa: CSVGTGLDTEAFF